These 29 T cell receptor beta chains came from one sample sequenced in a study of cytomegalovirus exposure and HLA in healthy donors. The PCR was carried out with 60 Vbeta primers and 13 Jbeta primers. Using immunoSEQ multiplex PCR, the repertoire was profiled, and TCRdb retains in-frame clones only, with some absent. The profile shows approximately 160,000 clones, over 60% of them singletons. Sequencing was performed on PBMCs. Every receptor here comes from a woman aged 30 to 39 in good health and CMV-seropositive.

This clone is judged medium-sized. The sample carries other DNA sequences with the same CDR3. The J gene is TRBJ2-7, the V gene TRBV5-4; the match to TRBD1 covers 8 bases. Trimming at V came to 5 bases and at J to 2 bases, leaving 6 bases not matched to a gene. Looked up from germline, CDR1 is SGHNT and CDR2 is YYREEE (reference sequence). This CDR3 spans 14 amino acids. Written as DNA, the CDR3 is TGTGCCAGCAGTCTACAGGGGGGCCCCTACGAGCAGTACTTC. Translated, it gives CASSLQGGPYEQYF.

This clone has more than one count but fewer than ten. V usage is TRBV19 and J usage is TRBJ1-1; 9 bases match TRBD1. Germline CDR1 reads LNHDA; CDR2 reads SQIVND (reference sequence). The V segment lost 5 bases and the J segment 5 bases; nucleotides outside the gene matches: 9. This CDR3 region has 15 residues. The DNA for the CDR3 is TGTGCCAGTAGTTCGAGACAGGGGGTGGGGACTGAAGCTTTCTTT. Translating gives CASSSRQGVGTEAFF.

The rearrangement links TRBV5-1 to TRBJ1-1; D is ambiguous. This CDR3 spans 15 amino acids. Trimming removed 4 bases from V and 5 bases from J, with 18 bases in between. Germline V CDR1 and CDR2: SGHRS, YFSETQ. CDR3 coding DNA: TGCGCCAGCAGCCCCTATTCATCCCGGGGAACTGAAGCTTTCTTT. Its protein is CASSPYSSRGTEAFF.

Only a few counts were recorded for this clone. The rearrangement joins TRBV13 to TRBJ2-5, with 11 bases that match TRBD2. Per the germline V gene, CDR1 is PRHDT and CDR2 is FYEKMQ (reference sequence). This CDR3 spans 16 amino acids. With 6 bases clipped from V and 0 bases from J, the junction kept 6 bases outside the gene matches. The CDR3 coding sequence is TGTGCCAGCAGTTTCACACTAGCGGGGGACCAAGAGACCCAGTACTTC. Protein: CASSFTLAGDQETQYF. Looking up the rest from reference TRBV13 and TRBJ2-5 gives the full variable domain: AAGVIQSPRHLIKEKRETATLKCYPIPRHDTVYWYQQGPGQDPQFLISFYEKMQSDKGSIPDRFSAQQFSDYHSELNMSSLELGDSALYFCASSFTLAGDQETQYFGPGTRLLVL.

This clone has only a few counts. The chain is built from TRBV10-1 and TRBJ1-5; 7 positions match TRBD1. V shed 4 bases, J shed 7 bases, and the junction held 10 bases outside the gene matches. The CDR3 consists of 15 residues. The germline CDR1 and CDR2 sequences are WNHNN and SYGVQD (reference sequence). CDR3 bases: TGCGCCAGCAGTGCCGGAGGGGGCGCGGAGCAGCCCCAGCATTTT. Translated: CASSAGGGAEQPQHF.

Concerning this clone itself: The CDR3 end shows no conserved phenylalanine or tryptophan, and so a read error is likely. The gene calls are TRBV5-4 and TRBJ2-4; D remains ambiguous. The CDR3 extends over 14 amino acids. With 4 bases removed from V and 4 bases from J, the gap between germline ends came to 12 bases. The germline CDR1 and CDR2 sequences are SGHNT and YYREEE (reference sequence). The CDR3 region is CASSPTRSKNIQYV. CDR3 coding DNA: TGTGCCAGCAGCCCCACCAGATCGAAAAACATTCAGTACGTC.

This CDR3 reads CATSRNRGSNQPQHF. As DNA, the CDR3 is TGTGCCACCAGCAGAAACAGGGGGTCCAATCAGCCCCAGCATTTT. The rearrangement joins TRBV15 to TRBJ1-5, with TRBD1 matching 8 bases. After removal of 2 bases from V and 3 bases from J, the junction contained 3 bases not matched to a gene. Germline CDR1 reads LNHNV; CDR2 reads YYDKDF (reference sequence). This CDR3 is built from 15 residues. Combining the CDR3 with reference TRBV15 and TRBJ1-5 gives the whole variable domain DAMVIQNPRYQVTQFGKPVTLSCSQTLNHNVMYWYQQKSSQAPKLLFHYYDKDFNNEADTPDNFQSRRPNTSFCFLDIRSPGLGDTAMYLCATSRNRGSNQPQHFGDGTRLSIL.

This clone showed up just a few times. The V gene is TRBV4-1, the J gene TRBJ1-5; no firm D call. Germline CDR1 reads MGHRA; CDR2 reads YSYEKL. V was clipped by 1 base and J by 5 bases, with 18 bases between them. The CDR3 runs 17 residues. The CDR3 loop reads CASSQAPGVVDYQPQHF. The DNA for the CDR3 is TGCGCCAGCAGCCAAGCCCCCGGGGTGGTGGACTATCAGCCCCAGCATTTT.

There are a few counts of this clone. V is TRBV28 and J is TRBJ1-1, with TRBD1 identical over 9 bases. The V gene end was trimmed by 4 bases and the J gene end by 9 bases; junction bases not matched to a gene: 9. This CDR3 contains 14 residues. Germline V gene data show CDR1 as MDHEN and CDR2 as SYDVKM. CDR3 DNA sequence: TGTGCCAGCAGTTCCACCGGGACAGGGATAAAAGCTTTCTTT. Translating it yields CASSSTGTGIKAFF.

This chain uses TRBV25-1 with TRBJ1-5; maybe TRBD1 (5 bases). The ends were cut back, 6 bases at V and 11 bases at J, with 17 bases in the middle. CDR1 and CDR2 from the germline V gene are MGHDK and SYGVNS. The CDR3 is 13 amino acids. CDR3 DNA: TGTGCCAGCAGGGGCGAAGGGGCATTGGCCCAGCATTTT. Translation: CASRGEGALAQHF.

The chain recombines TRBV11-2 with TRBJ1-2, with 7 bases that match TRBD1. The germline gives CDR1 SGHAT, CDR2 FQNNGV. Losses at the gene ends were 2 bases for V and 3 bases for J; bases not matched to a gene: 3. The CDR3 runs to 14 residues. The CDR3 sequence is CASSLYRGDYGYTF. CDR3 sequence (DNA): TGTGCCAGCAGCTTATACAGGGGTGACTATGGCTACACCTTC.

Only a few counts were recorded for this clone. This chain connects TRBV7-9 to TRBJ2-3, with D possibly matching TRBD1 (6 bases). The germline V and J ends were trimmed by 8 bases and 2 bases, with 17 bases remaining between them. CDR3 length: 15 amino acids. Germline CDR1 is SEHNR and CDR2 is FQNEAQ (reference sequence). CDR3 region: CASGKGVSYTDTQYF. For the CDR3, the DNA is TGTGCCAGCGGAAAGGGGGTGAGCTACACAGATACGCAGTATTTT.

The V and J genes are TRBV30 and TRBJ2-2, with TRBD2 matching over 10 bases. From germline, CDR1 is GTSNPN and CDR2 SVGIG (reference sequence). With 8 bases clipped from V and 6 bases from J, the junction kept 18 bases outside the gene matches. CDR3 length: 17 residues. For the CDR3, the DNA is TGTGCCCGTAGGCGTAAGCGGGAGGGTATTGAGGCCGGGGAGCTGTTTTTT. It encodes CARRRKREGIEAGELFF.

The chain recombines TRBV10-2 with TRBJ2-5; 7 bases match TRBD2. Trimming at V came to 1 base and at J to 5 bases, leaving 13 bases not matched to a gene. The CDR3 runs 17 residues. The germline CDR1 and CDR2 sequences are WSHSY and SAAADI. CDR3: CASSELKLAALPETQYF. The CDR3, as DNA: TGCGCCAGCAGTGAGTTAAAGCTAGCGGCTCTCCCGGAGACCCAGTACTTC.

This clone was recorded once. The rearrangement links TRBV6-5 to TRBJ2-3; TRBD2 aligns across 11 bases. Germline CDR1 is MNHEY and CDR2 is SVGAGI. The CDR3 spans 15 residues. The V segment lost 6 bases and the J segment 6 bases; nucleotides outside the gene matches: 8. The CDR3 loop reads CASRRLAGLGDTQYF. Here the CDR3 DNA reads TGTGCCAGCAGGAGACTAGCGGGACTTGGGGATACGCAGTATTTT.

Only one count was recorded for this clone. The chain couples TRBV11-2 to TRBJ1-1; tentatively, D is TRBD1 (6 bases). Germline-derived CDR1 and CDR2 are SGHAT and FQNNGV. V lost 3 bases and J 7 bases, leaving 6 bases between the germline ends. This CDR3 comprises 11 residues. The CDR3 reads CASSLDSEAFF. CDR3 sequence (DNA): TGTGCCAGCAGCTTGGACAGTGAAGCTTTCTTT.

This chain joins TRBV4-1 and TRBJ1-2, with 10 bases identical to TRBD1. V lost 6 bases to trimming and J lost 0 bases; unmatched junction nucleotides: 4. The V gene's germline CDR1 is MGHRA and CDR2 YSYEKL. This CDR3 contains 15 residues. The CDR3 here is CASRPGTGANYGYTF. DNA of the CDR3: TGCGCCAGCAGGCCCGGGACAGGGGCTAACTATGGCTACACCTTC.

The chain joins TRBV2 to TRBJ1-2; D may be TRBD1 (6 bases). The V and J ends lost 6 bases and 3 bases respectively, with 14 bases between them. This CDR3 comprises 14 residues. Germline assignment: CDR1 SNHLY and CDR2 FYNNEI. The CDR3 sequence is CASRDDRTHYGYTF. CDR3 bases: TGTGCCAGCAGGGACGACAGGACCCACTATGGCTACACCTTC.

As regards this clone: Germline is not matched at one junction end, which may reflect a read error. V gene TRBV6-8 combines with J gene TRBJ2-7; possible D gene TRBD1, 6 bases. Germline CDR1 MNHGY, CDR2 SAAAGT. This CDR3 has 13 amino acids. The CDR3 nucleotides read TGTGCCAGCAGTTTGGCAGGGGACACAATGAGAACCTTC. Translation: CASSLAGDTMRTF.

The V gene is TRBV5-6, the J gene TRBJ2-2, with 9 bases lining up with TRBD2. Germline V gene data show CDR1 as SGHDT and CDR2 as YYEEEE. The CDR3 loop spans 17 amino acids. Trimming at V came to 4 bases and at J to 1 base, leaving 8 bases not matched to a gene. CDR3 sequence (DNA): TGTGCCAGCAGCCTGGTTGTTAGCGGGGGGAACACCGGGGAGCTGTTTTTT. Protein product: CASSLVVSGGNTGELFF.

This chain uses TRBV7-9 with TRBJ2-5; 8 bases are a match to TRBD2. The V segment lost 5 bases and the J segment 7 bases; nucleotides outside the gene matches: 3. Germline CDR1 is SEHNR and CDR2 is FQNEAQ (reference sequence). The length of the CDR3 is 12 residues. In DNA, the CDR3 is TGTGCCAGCAGCCCGGGAGGGGGGACCCAGTACTTC. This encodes CASSPGGGTQYF.

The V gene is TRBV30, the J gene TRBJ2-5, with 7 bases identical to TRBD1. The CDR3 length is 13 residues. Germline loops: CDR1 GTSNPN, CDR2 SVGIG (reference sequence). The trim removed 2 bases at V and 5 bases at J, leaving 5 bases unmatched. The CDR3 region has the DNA TGTGCCTGGAGTCTAGACAGGGAGGAGACCCAGTACTTC. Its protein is CAWSLDREETQYF.

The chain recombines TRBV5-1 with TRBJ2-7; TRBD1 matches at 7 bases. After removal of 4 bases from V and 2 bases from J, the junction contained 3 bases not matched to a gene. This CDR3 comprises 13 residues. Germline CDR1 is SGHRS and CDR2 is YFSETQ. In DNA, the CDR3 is TGCGCCAGCAGCCCAGGGACAGCCTACGAGCAGTACTTC. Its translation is CASSPGTAYEQYF.

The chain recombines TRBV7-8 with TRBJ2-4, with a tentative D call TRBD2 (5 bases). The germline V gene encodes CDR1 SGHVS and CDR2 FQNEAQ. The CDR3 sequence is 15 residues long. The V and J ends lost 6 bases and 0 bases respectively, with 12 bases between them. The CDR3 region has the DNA TGTGCCAGCAGGTCTAGCTTGGCAGCCAAAAACATTCAGTACTTC. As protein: CASRSSLAAKNIQYF.

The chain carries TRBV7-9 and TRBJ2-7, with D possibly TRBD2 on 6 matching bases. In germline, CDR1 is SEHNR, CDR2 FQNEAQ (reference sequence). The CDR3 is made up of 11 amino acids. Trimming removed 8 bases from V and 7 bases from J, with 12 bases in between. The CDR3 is CASEVRGEQYF. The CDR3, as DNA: TGTGCCAGCGAGGTCCGGGGGGAGCAGTACTTC.

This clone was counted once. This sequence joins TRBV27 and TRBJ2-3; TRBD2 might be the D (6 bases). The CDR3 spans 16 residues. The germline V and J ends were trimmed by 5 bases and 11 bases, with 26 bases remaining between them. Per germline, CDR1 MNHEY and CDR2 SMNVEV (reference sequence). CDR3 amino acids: CASSPIVRDSGWGQYF. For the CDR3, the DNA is TGTGCCAGCAGTCCGATTGTCCGGGACTCGGGATGGGGGCAGTATTTT.

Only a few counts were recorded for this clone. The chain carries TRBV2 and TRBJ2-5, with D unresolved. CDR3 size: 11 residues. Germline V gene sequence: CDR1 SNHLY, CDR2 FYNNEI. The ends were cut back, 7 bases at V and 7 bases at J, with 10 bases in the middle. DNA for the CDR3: TGTGCCAGCACTTTGGCGGTGACCCAGTACTTC. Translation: CASTLAVTQYF.

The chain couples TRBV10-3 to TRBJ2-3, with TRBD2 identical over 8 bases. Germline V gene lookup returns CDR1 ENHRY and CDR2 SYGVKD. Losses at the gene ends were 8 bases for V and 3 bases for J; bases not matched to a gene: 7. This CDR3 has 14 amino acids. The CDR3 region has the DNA TGTGCCATCCGAGCGGGAGTGGGGACAGATACGCAGTATTTT. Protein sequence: CAIRAGVGTDTQYF.

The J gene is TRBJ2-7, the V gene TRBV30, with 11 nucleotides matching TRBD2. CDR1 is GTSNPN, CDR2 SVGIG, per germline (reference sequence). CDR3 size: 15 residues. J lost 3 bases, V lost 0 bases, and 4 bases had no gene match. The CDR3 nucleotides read TGTGCCTGGAGTGTCAAGGGGACTAGCGGCTACGAGCAGTACTTC. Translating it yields CAWSVKGTSGYEQYF.